The TCR beta chain under discussion was sequenced for a study of cytomegalovirus exposure and HLA in healthy donors. It was with 60 Vbeta and 13 Jbeta primers that the PCR ran. Data came from immunoSEQ multiplex PCR; TCRdb stores just in-frame clones and leaves some out. The profile shows around 78,000 clones, 65% to 80% of them singletons. The CDR3 totals 15 residues. V shed 3 bases and J 3 bases; nucleotides not matched to a gene: 2. Germline V gives CDR1 SEHNR, CDR2 FQNEAQ (reference sequence). Material for sequencing was PBMCs. The V call is TRBV7-9, the J call TRBJ2-1, with 10 bases identical to TRBD1. This sequence was found in a woman between 35 and 50 years old in good health and CMV-seropositive. The CDR3 DNA sequence: TGTGCCAGCAGCTTGGGACAGGGGCGCTACAATGAGCAGTTCTTC. Amino acid sequence: CASSLGQGRYNEQFF.